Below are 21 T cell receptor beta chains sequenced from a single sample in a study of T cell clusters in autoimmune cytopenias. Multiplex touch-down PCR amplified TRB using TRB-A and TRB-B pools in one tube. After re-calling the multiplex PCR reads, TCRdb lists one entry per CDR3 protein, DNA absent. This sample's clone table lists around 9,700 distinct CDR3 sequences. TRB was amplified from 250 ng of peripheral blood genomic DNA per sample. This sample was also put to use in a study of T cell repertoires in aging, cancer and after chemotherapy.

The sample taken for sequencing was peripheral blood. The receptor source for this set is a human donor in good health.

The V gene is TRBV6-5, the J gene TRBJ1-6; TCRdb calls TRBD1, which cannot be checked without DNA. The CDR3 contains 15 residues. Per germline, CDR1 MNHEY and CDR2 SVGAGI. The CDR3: CASSRTWTGDSPLHF.

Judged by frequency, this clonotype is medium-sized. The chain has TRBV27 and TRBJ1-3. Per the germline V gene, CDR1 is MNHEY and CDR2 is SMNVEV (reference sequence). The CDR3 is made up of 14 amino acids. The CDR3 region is CASRRTRLAGAIYF.

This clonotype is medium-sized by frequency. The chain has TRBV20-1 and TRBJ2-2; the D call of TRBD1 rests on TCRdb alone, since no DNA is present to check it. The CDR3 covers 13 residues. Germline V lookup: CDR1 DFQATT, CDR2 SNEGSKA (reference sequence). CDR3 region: CSAITGLGGELFF.

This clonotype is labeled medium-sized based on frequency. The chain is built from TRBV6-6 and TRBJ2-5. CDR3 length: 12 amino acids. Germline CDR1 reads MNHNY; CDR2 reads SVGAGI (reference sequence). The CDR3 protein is CASSHMSETQYF.

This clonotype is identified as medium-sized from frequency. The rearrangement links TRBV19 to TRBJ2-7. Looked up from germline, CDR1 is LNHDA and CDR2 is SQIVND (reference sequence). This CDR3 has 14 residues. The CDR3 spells CASSPTHSSYEQYF.

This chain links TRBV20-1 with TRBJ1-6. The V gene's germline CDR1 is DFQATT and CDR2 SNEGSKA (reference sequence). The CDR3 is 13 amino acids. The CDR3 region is CSARQGRASPLHF.

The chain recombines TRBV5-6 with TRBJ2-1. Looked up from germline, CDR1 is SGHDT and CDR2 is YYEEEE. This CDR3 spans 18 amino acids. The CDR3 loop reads CASSLATDAFAAYNEQFF.

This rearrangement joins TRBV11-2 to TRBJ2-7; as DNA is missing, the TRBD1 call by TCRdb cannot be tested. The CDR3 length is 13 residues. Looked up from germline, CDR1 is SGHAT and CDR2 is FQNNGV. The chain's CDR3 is CASSFPGTYEQYF.

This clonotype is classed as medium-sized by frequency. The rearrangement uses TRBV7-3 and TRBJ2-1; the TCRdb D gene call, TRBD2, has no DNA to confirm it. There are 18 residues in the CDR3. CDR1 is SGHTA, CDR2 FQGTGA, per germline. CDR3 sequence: CASSPLLTSGRSYNEQFF.

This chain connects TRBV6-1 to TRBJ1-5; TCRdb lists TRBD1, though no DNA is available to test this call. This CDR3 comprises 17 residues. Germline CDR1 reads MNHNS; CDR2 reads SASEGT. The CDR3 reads CASSLGEGAYSNQPQHF.

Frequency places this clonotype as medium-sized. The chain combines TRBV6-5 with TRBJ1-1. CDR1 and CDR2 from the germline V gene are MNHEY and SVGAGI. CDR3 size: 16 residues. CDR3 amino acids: CASSYSKRGTNTEAFF.

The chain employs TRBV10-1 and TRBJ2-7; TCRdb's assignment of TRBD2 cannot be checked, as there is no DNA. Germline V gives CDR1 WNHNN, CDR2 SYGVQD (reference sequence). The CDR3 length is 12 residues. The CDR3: CAMIAGNYEQYF.

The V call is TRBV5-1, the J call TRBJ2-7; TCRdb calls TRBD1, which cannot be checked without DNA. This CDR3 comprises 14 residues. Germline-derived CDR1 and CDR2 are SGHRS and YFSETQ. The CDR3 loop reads CASSLGQGNYEQYF.

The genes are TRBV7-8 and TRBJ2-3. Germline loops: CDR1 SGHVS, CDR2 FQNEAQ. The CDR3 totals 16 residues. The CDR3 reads CASSSSVARSTDTQYF.

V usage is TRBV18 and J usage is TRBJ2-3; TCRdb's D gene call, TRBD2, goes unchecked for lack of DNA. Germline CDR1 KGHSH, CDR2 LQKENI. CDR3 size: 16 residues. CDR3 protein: CASSRTSGGSTDTQYF.

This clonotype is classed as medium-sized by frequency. This CDR3 is CASSSTGGSYEQYF. The chain employs TRBV7-2 and TRBJ2-7; the D call of TRBD1 rests on TCRdb alone, since no DNA is present to check it. The CDR3 has 14 residues. The germline V gene has CDR1 SGHTA and CDR2 FQGNSA.

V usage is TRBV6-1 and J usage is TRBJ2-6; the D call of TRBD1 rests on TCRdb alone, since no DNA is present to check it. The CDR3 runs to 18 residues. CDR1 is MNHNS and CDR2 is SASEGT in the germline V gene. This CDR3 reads CASSEGGTLSSGANVLTF.

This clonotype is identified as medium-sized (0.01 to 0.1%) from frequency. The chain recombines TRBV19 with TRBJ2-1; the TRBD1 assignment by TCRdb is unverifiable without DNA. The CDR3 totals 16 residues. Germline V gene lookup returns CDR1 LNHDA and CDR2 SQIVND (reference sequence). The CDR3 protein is CASSIEGTGSWNEQFF.

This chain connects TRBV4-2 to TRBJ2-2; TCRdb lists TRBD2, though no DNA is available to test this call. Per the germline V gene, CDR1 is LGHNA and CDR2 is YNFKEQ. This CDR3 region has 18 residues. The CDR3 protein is CASSHQPRGGADTGELFF.

The chain's CDR3 is CASSLGASNPAQVLANYGYTF. V and J are TRBV5-1 and TRBJ1-2; TCRdb designates TRBD1, a call that cannot be tested without DNA. Per the germline V gene, CDR1 is SGHRS and CDR2 is YFSETQ. This CDR3 spans 21 amino acids.

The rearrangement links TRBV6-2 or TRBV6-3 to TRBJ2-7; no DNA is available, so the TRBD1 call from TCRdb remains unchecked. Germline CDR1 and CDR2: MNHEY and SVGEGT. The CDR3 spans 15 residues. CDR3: CASTDRWGQGGQQYF.